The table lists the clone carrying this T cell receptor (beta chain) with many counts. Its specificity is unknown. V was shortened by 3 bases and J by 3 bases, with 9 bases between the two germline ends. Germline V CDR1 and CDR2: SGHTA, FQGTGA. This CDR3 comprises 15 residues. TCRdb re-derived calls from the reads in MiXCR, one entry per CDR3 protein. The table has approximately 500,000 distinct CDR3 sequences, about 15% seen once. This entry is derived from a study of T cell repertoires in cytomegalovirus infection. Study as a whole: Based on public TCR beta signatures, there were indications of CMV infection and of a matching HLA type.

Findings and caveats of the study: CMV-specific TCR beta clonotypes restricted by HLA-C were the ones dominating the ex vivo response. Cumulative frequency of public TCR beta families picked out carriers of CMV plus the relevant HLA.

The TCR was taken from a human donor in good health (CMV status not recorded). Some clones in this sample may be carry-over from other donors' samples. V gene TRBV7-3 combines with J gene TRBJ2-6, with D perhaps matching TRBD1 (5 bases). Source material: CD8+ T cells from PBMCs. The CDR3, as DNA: TGTGCCAGCAGCTTGGTGCAGGGTGGGGCCAACGTCCTGACTTTC. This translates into CASSLVQGGANVLTF. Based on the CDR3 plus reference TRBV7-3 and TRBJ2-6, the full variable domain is GAGVSQTPSNKVTEKGKYVELRCDPISGHTALYWYRQSLGQGPEFLIYFQGTGAADDSGLPNDRFFAVRPEGSVSTLKIQRTERGDSAVYLCASSLVQGGANVLTFGAGSRLTVL.